Listed below are T cell receptor beta chains from one sample, sequenced in a study of OX40 agonist ivuxolimab in advanced cancers. TCRdb's table, derived via immunoSEQ multiplex PCR, lists solely in-frame clones and lacks some. The repertoire holds about 35,000 clones, with about four fifths as singletons. The material sequenced was CD4+ or CD8+ T cells sorted from blood, taken in a trial of the OX40 agonist ivuxolimab. The receptor source for this set is an adult with an advanced solid tumor such as melanoma, head and neck, liver or kidney cancer. Both conserved end residues are part of each CDR3. The D gene is left open where the match is weak. Part of the rows lack a size; the others show once, few, many or a class for expanded clones.

>NA|NA|TRBJ1-2|TRBV19
TGTGCCAGTAGTATAGGGACCCTAGATTCCTATGGCTACACCTTC
CASSIGTLDSYGYTF
>TRBD1|NA|TRBJ2-1|TRBV5-4
TGTGCCAGCAGACGGACAGGGATCAATGAGCAGTTCTTC
CASRRTGINEQFF
>TRBD1|NA|TRBJ1-5|TRBV30
TGTGCCTGGAGTGAGGGGGCTTATAGCAATCAGCCCCAGCATTTT
CAWSEGAYSNQPQHF
>NA|NA|TRBJ1-3|TRBV6-5
TGTGCCAGCAGTTACTCGGCCTCAAGCTCTGGAAACACCATATATTTT
CASSYSASSSGNTIYF
>TRBD1|NA|TRBJ1-1|TRBV5-1
TGCGCCAGCAGCCCCAGGGACAGGGGGACTGAAGCTTTCTTT
CASSPRDRGTEAFF
>TRBD2|few|TRBJ2-6|TRBV7-6
TGTGCCAGCAGCCCTGCTGTAAGCGGGGGGGCATCGTTTGGGGCCAACGTCCTGACTTTC
CASSPAVSGGASFGANVLTF
>NA|once|TRBJ2-2|TRBV13
TGTGCCAGCAGCTTAGAGGTGGGGAGAACCGGGGAGCTGTTTTTT
CASSLEVGRTGELFF
>TRBD2|NA|TRBJ2-5|TRBV6-5
TGTGCCAGCAGTTACGCAGGGACTAGCGGTAGGGAGACCCAGTACTTC
CASSYAGTSGRETQYF
>NA|NA|TRBJ1-1|TRBV6-1
TGTGCCAGCAGTGAACGGACTGAAGCTTTCTTT
CASSERTEAFF
>TRBD1|NA|TRBJ1-3|TRBV7-9
TGTGCCAGCAGCCCACCATGGACAGGCTCCTCTGGAAACACCATATATTTT
CASSPPWTGSSGNTIYF
>TRBD1|NA|TRBJ2-5|TRBV14
TGTGCCAGCAGCCAAGGTTATAGGACAGGGACAGAGACCCAGTACTTC
CASSQGYRTGTETQYF
>NA|few|TRBJ2-7|TRBV7-9
TGTGCCAGCACCCGCCCGGCCGGGCCGAACTACGAGCAGTACTTC
CASTRPAGPNYEQYF
>NA|NA|TRBJ2-7|TRBV7-2
TGTGCCAGCAGCTTAGCGCTAGTTTCCGAGCAGTACTTC
CASSLALVSEQYF
>NA|NA|TRBJ1-1|TRBV7-9
TGTGCCAGCAGCCTTAGTGGGGGCGGGAACACTGAAGCTTTCTTT
CASSLSGGGNTEAFF
>NA|NA|TRBJ2-7|TRBV30
TGTGCCTGGGAGTTGGGGTCCTACGAGCAGTACTTC
CAWELGSYEQYF
>TRBD1|NA|TRBJ1-3|TRBV5-1
TGCGCCAGCAGCTTGGTTCCAGGGGGATCCTCTGGAAACACCATATATTTT
CASSLVPGGSSGNTIYF
>TRBD2|NA|TRBJ2-5|TRBV9
TGTGCCAGCAGCGTGTCTCTAGCGGGGGCCGGCGGGGAGACCCAGTACTTC
CASSVSLAGAGGETQYF
>NA|NA|TRBJ1-5|TRBV4-1
TGCGCCAGCAGCCAAGATATGCGAGGGAAGCGCAATCAGCCCCAGCATTTT
CASSQDMRGKRNQPQHF
>TRBD2|NA|TRBJ2-4|TRBV7-2
TGTGCCAGCAGCCAAGCGGGGATGGGCATTCAGTACTTC
CASSQAGMGIQYF
>NA|NA|TRBJ1-6|TRBV2
TGTGCCAGCAGCACGACAGGTTCGGCACCCCTCCACTTT
CASSTTGSAPLHF
>NA|NA|TRBJ1-5|TRBV6-1
TGTGCCAGCTGCCAGGACAAAAGCAATCAGCCCCAGCATTTT
CASCQDKSNQPQHF
>NA|NA|TRBJ1-1|TRBV19
TGTGCCAGTAGCCGACAGGTGACCCTGAATGCTGAAGCTTTCTTT
CASSRQVTLNAEAFF
>NA|few|TRBJ2-1|TRBV7-2
TGTGCCAGCAGCTTTTGGGGGAACAATGAGCAGTTCTTC
CASSFWGNNEQFF
>NA|NA|TRBJ2-1|TRBV6-8
TGTGCCAGCAGCTCTATCGGACAAGGAGTATACAATGAGCAGTTCTTC
CASSSIGQGVYNEQFF
>NA|NA|TRBJ1-1|TRBV2
TGTGCCAGCAGTGGAGGGACTTCCAGTGAAGCTTTCTTT
CASSGGTSSEAFF
>NA|few|TRBJ1-2|TRBV7-2
TGTGCCAGCAGCTTAGCGCAGGGCGAGGGGGTCTATGGCTACACCTTC
CASSLAQGEGVYGYTF
>NA|once|TRBJ1-1|TRBV29-1
TGCAGCGTACATCCGGGACTACCGAACACTGAAGCTTTCTTT
CSVHPGLPNTEAFF
>TRBD1|NA|TRBJ1-5|TRBV6-5
TGTGCCAGCAGAGGACAGGGTAGCAATCAGCCCCAGCATTTT
CASRGQGSNQPQHF
>NA|once|TRBJ2-7|TRBV5-5
TGTGCCAGCAGCTTGGCAGGGGTTGCCTACGAGCAGTACTTC
CASSLAGVAYEQYF
>TRBD2|NA|TRBJ2-5|TRBV9
TGTGCCAGCAGCGTAGCGGCCGGGGGGCAAGAGACCCAGTACTTC
CASSVAAGGQETQYF
>NA|few|TRBJ2-1|TRBV21-1
TGTGCCAGCAGCACAAGGGATTGCCGCTTCAATGAGCAGTTCTTC
CASSTRDCRFNEQFF
>NA|NA|TRBJ1-2|TRBV5-8
TGTGCCAGCAGCTTGTCCTGGGTTAACTATGGCTACACCTTC
CASSLSWVNYGYTF
>NA|few|TRBJ1-2|TRBV6-4
TGTGCCAGCAGTGACTCGACCGGCCACCACTATGGCTACACCTTC
CASSDSTGHHYGYTF